This T cell receptor (beta chain) was captured in a study of blood T cell repertoires in COVID-19. As for the study in general: Italy, Spain and the United States were the sources of the convalescent and acute COVID-19 samples. T cells, B-cell-depleted T cells, or PBMCs provided the cDNA or gDNA that served as material.

This clone came up once. Authors' processing steps: Amplification of reference gene primers provided the estimated nucleated cell counts. The repertoire was sequenced with immunoSEQ multiplex PCR; TCRdb's copy has only in-frame clones and lacks some. Clonal size and the V and J genes are those of that table, whereas D and trimming came from the DNA. The sample shows 140,000 to 150,000 clones, 88% of them seen only once. The sample was peripheral blood. This sequence was found in a man between 65 and 85 years old with acute or convalescent COVID-19.

In DNA form, the CDR3 reads TGTGCCAGCAGTGAGTCCAGGACAAACACCGGGGAGCTGTTTTTT. This codes for CASSESRTNTGELFF. This sequence joins TRBV2 and TRBJ2-2; the D gene is possibly TRBD1 (5 bases). The CDR3 sequence is 15 residues long. The germline V and J ends were trimmed by 3 bases and 2 bases, with 10 bases remaining between them. Germline V lookup: CDR1 SNHLY, CDR2 FYNNEI.